These 12 T cell receptor beta chains came from one sample sequenced in a study of cytomegalovirus exposure and HLA in healthy donors. Generated by immunoSEQ multiplex PCR, the TCRdb table keeps only in-frame clones and is missing some. The data show 180,000 or so clones, with around 84% seen just once and around 15% held by the top ten. Sample: PBMCs. These receptors were taken from a woman between 25 and 40 years old in good health and CMV-seropositive.

This clone turned up a few times. J is TRBJ1-2 and V is TRBV2; perhaps TRBD1 as D (5 bases). The length of the CDR3 is 14 residues. Germline-derived CDR1 and CDR2 are SNHLY and FYNNEI. The V end lost 2 bases, the J end lost 6 bases, and 13 bases lay between the germline ends. In DNA form, the CDR3 reads TGTGCCAGCAGTGAACAGGGCTACAGTGATGGCTACACCTTC. Amino acids: CASSEQGYSDGYTF.

This sequence joins TRBV6-6 and TRBJ2-7, with D possibly being TRBD2 (5 bases). Trimming took off 0 bases at V and 5 bases at J, with 17 bases between the two ends. Germline V gives CDR1 MNHNY, CDR2 SVGAGI (reference sequence). CDR3 length: 16 residues. CDR3 region: CASSYSIAGDRNEQYF. The DNA for the CDR3 is TGTGCCAGCAGTTACTCGATTGCGGGTGATCGGAACGAGCAGTACTTC.

V gene TRBV20-1 combines with J gene TRBJ2-1, with 8 bases aligning to TRBD2. CDR1 and CDR2 (germline): DFQATT, SNEGSKA (reference sequence). CDR3 size: 11 residues. Trimming at V came to 6 bases and at J to 10 bases, leaving 5 bases not matched to a gene. This chain's CDR3 is CSADSGAEQFF. Here the CDR3 DNA reads TGCAGTGCAGATAGCGGGGCCGAGCAGTTCTTC.

The V gene is TRBV29-1, the J gene TRBJ2-2; possibly TRBD1 for D (6 bases). This CDR3 has 15 amino acids. The germline V gene encodes CDR1 SQVTM and CDR2 ANQGSEA. V shed 6 bases and J shed 1 base, with 15 bases lying between them. The CDR3 protein is CSVVQGMKNTGELFF. DNA of the CDR3: TGCAGCGTCGTACAGGGAATGAAGAACACCGGGGAGCTGTTTTTT.

The rearrangement uses TRBV28 and TRBJ2-7; 7 nucleotides line up with TRBD1. V lost 6 bases to trimming and J lost 3 bases; unmatched junction nucleotides: 14. From germline, CDR1 is MDHEN and CDR2 SYDVKM. This CDR3 has 16 amino acids. The CDR3 DNA reads as TGTGCCAGCAGCCCCACCGACAGGGACATGGTCTACGAGCAGTACTTC. It encodes CASSPTDRDMVYEQYF.

This chain connects TRBV30 to TRBJ1-2, with 7 bases lining up with TRBD1. Germline-derived CDR1 and CDR2 are GTSNPN and SVGIG (reference sequence). With 7 bases clipped from V and 4 bases from J, the junction kept 9 bases outside the gene matches. This CDR3 region has 13 residues. The CDR3 loop is CASPTGSGYGYTF. For the CDR3, the DNA is TGTGCCTCCCCGACAGGGTCTGGCTATGGCTACACCTTC.

The chain has TRBV5-1 and TRBJ2-7, with 9 bases lining up with TRBD2. Trimming cost V 2 bases and J 7 bases; bases outside gene matches: 10. CDR1 and CDR2 from the germline V gene are SGHRS and YFSETQ. The CDR3 is 15 amino acids. The CDR3 sequence: CASSFHGVAGDEQYF. CDR3 coding DNA: TGCGCCAGCAGCTTTCATGGGGTAGCGGGAGATGAGCAGTACTTC.

V and J are TRBV5-1 and TRBJ2-5, with 9 nucleotides matching TRBD1. CDR1 is SGHRS, CDR2 YFSETQ, per germline. V shed 4 bases and J 4 bases; nucleotides not matched to a gene: 11. CDR3 size: 16 residues. In nucleotides, the CDR3 is TGCGCCAGCAGCCTGAACCCTACAGGGGGCAGAGAGACCCAGTACTTC. This translates into CASSLNPTGGRETQYF.

V gene TRBV9 combines with J gene TRBJ2-7; D remains unclear. The CDR3 has 15 residues. Germline CDR1 reads SGDLS; CDR2 reads YYNGEE. Trimming pared 0 bases from V and 0 bases from J, leaving 10 bases between. CDR3 nucleotides: TGTGCCAGCAGCGTAGCTTCCGGTTTCTCCTACGAGCAGTACTTC. This sequence encodes CASSVASGFSYEQYF.

The chain couples TRBV28 to TRBJ2-7; 9 bases fit TRBD2. Germline CDR1 reads MDHEN; CDR2 reads SYDVKM. Trimming removed 6 bases from V and 0 bases from J; junction bases left unmatched: 9. The CDR3 runs to 16 residues. Here the CDR3 DNA reads TGTGCCAGCAGCCCCCGCAGGACTAGCGTCTCCTACGAGCAGTACTTC. This encodes CASSPRRTSVSYEQYF.

The chain has TRBV6-5 and TRBJ2-3; 7 bases line up with TRBD1. The V segment lost 5 bases and the J segment 9 bases; nucleotides outside the gene matches: 5. Germline V gene lookup returns CDR1 MNHEY and CDR2 SVGAGI. This CDR3 has 12 residues. This CDR3 is CASSADRVTQYF. DNA of the CDR3: TGTGCCAGCAGTGCCGACAGGGTGACGCAGTATTTT.

The gene calls are TRBV11-2 and TRBJ2-7, with 9 positions matching TRBD2. The CDR3 has 17 amino acids. J was trimmed by 3 bases and V by 1 base; bases with no gene match: 10. Germline CDR1 is SGHAT and CDR2 is FQNNGV. The CDR3 DNA reads as TGTGCCAGCAGCTTAGTGCCTAGCGGGGTTGTACTCTACGAGCAGTACTTC. This sequence encodes CASSLVPSGVVLYEQYF.